The 32 T cell receptor beta chains in this list originate from one sample, sequenced in a study of a mutant IDH1 vaccine in newly diagnosed glioma. Some clones are missing from TCRdb's copy, which holds only in-frame ones; the method was immunoSEQ multiplex PCR. The sample has approximately 50,000 clones, about 86% seen once. Antigens of these TCRs are unknown. Time point specified: week 35, safety follow-up. Doses of 300 ug of mutant IDH1 20-mer peptide were given with topical imiquimod. This specimen was PBMCs, taken from a glioma patient whose treatment included an IDH1 peptide vaccine. All receptors come from a man in his forties with glioma.

The CDR3 nucleotides read TGTGCCAGCAGCTTAAGCGGGGAGCAGTACTTC. This sequence encodes CASSLSGEQYF. V gene TRBV7-3 combines with J gene TRBJ2-7; tentatively, D is TRBD2 (5 bases). The V end lost 1 base, the J end lost 7 bases, and 5 bases lay between the germline ends. Germline V lookup: CDR1 SGHTA, CDR2 FQGTGA. The CDR3 has 11 residues.

Of note for this clone: Mismatch with germline at one junction end may stem from a read error. V gene TRBV7-7 combines with J gene TRBJ2-5, with 10 bases aligning to TRBD2. Germline V CDR1 and CDR2: SSHAT, FNYEAQ (reference sequence). There are 16 residues in the CDR3. The CDR3 reads CASSFSVAGGTETQYF. CDR3 DNA sequence: TGTGCTAGCAGCTTTTCCGTAGCGGGAGGAACAGAGACCCAGTACTTC.

V and J are TRBV7-9 and TRBJ2-6; D uncertain. The CDR3 contains 16 residues. Trimming shortened V by 3 bases and J by 2 bases, and 11 bases separated the two germline ends. Germline-derived CDR1 and CDR2 are SEHNR and FQNEAQ (reference sequence). The CDR3 here is CASSFRGSTGANVLTF. CDR3 coding DNA: TGTGCCAGCAGCTTCCGAGGCTCTACTGGGGCCAACGTCCTGACTTTC.

Only a few counts were recorded for this clone. The V and J genes are TRBV12-5 and TRBJ2-3; the D gene could be TRBD1 or TRBD2 (6 bases each). The CDR3 extends over 17 amino acids. Germline assignment: CDR1 LGHNT and CDR2 FRNRAP. Trimming left V 7 bases short and J 0 bases short, with 20 bases between. CDR3 DNA: TGTGCTAGTGTCCAATGGGAAGGGGGGACTAGCACAGATACGCAGTATTTT. Residues: CASVQWEGGTSTDTQYF.

This sequence joins TRBV11-2 and TRBJ1-2; the D is unclear. This CDR3 region has 14 residues. CDR1 and CDR2 from the germline V gene are SGHAT and FQNNGV. V lost 5 bases to trimming and J lost 8 bases, with 18 bases between them. For the CDR3, the DNA is TGTGCCAGCAGCCCATGGGTGGGCTTGGGGGGCTACACCTTC. This sequence encodes CASSPWVGLGGYTF.

In regard to this clone: This specimen includes other DNA sequences encoding the same CDR3. This sequence joins TRBV9 and TRBJ1-1; D remains ambiguous. Deletions cut 0 bases from V and 1 base from J, with 7 bases between. The CDR3 extends over 14 amino acids. Germline V lookup: CDR1 SGDLS, CDR2 YYNGEE. CDR3 residues: CASSVGRRNTEAFF. Written as DNA, the CDR3 is TGTGCCAGCAGCGTAGGTCGGCGGAACACTGAAGCTTTCTTT.

The CDR3 sequence: CASSLTGGATRTDTQYF. CDR3 nucleotides: TGCGCCAGCAGCTTGACAGGGGGCGCAACCCGCACAGATACGCAGTATTTT. V usage is TRBV5-1 and J usage is TRBJ2-3, with 9 nucleotides matching TRBD1. Germline CDR1 and CDR2: SGHRS and YFSETQ. After removal of 1 base from V and 1 base from J, the junction contained 7 bases not matched to a gene. This CDR3 region has 17 residues.

The chain recombines TRBV25-1 with TRBJ2-1, with TRBD2 identical over 7 bases. Germline V gene lookup returns CDR1 MGHDK and CDR2 SYGVNS. V lost 6 bases to trimming and J lost 4 bases; unmatched junction nucleotides: 9. This CDR3 has 15 amino acids. CDR3 nucleotides: TGTGCCAGCAGCCAACGCGGGAGTATGTACAATGAGCAGTTCTTC. The encoded protein is CASSQRGSMYNEQFF.

A single count supports this clone. This rearrangement joins TRBV7-9 to TRBJ2-3; 8 nucleotides agree with TRBD1. Trimming at V came to 5 bases and at J to 5 bases, leaving 15 bases not matched to a gene. The CDR3 sequence is 17 residues long. Germline V gene lookup returns CDR1 SEHNR and CDR2 FQNEAQ (reference sequence). The CDR3 bases are TGTGCCAGCAGCCAAACTCTGGGCAGGGGGCAAGTAGATACGCAGTATTTT. It codes for CASSQTLGRGQVDTQYF.

This clone has more than one count but fewer than ten. This chain uses TRBV2 with TRBJ1-1; the D is unclear. The germline V gene encodes CDR1 SNHLY and CDR2 FYNNEI. The CDR3 consists of 13 residues. Trimming shortened V by 3 bases and J by 5 bases, and 10 bases separated the two germline ends. CDR3 region: CASSENLRTEAFF. CDR3 sequence (DNA): TGTGCCAGCAGTGAGAACCTTAGGACTGAAGCTTTCTTT.

The gene calls are TRBV27 and TRBJ1-2; 7 bases are a match to TRBD1. The V segment lost 2 bases and the J segment 7 bases; nucleotides outside the gene matches: 7. Germline lookup yields CDR1 MNHEY and CDR2 SMNVEV (reference sequence). The CDR3 length is 14 residues. In DNA, the CDR3 is TGTGCCAGCAGTTTAGGCTCGACAGGGAGTGGCTACACCTTC. Translation gives CASSLGSTGSGYTF.

In this sample, this clone turned up a few times. The chain employs TRBV5-4 and TRBJ1-5; unclear D gene. Germline V gene lookup returns CDR1 SGHNT and CDR2 YYREEE (reference sequence). The length of the CDR3 is 12 residues. The V and J ends lost 2 bases and 6 bases respectively, with 6 bases between them. The CDR3 DNA reads TGTGCCAGCAGCTTTGAAGGTCAGCCCCAGCATTTT. This encodes CASSFEGQPQHF. Supplemented by reference TRBV5-4 and TRBJ1-5, the full variable domain reads ETGVTQSPTHLIKTRGQQVTLRCSSQSGHNTVSWYQQALGQGPQFIFQYYREEENGRGNFPPRFSGLQFPNYSSELNVNALELDDSALYLCASSFEGQPQHFGDGTRLSIL.

This clone is a singleton in its sample. This rearrangement joins TRBV6-1 to TRBJ2-3; 7 bases fit TRBD1. This CDR3 has 14 amino acids. Germline-derived CDR1 and CDR2 are MNHNS and SASEGT. V trimming: 6 bases; J trimming: 1 base; junction bases outside the gene matches: 4. The CDR3 DNA is TGTGCCAGCAGGCAGGGGGTCCGCACAGATACGCAGTATTTT. It yields the protein CASRQGVRTDTQYF.

The V and J genes are TRBV7-8 and TRBJ2-7; D remains unclear. The CDR3 has 14 residues. The V end was cut by 2 bases, the J end by 0 bases, with 8 bases between. The V gene's germline CDR1 is SGHVS and CDR2 FQNEAQ. This CDR3 is CASSLRSASYEQYF. The CDR3 bases are TGTGCCAGCAGCTTAAGGTCTGCCTCCTACGAGCAGTACTTC. Based on the CDR3 plus reference TRBV7-8 and TRBJ2-7, the full variable domain is GAGVSQSPRYKVAKRGQDVALRCDPISGHVSLFWYQQALGQGPEFLTYFQNEAQLDKSGLPSDRFFAERPEGSVSTLKIQRTQQEDSAVYLCASSLRSASYEQYFGPGTRLTVT.

The rearrangement uses TRBV5-1 and TRBJ2-3, with D possibly TRBD2 on 5 matching bases. This CDR3 has 17 residues. Germline-derived CDR1 and CDR2 are SGHRS and YFSETQ. V was clipped by 4 bases and J by 0 bases, with 18 bases between them. CDR3 sequence: CASSATPSQPSTDTQYF. CDR3 nucleotide sequence: TGCGCCAGCAGCGCGACGCCTAGCCAACCTAGCACAGATACGCAGTATTTT.

V usage is TRBV30 and J usage is TRBJ2-5; D is possibly TRBD1 or TRBD2 (5 bases each). This CDR3 contains 20 residues. CDR1 GTSNPN and CDR2 SVGIG come from the germline V gene (reference sequence). Trimming pared 5 bases from V and 4 bases from J, leaving 35 bases between. For the CDR3, the DNA is TGTGCCTGGCACAAACCCAATCAAGTGGTCCGGGACGTCATTATAGAGACCCAGTACTTC. Protein: CAWHKPNQVVRDVIIETQYF.

This chain links TRBV6-5 with TRBJ2-1; TRBD2 is a possible D gene (6 bases). This CDR3 has 14 amino acids. V shed 2 bases and J shed 3 bases, with 8 bases lying between them. The germline gives CDR1 MNHEY, CDR2 SVGAGI. As DNA, the CDR3 is TGTGCCAGCAGTTACGAGCGGGTCTACAATGAGCAGTTCTTC. Its translation is CASSYERVYNEQFF.

The chain joins TRBV27 to TRBJ2-5; TRBD1 matches at 10 bases. This CDR3 comprises 16 residues. Germline values: CDR1 MNHEY, CDR2 SMNVEV (reference sequence). V shed 2 bases, J shed 2 bases, and the junction held 5 bases outside the gene matches. CDR3 DNA: TGTGCCAGCAGTTTACTCCCGGGACAGGGGCAAGAGACCCAGTACTTC. Encoded protein: CASSLLPGQGQETQYF.

The CDR3 DNA follows: TGTGCCATCAGCACTGGACAGGCCTGGAGGGAGACCCAGTACTTC. Encoded protein: CAISTGQAWRETQYF. The rearrangement links TRBV10-3 to TRBJ2-5, with 7 positions matching TRBD1. This CDR3 spans 15 amino acids. Germline CDR1 and CDR2: ENHRY and SYGVKD. The J segment lost 5 bases and the V segment lost 6 bases, leaving 12 bases of the junction unmatched.

CDR3 region: CAISAGTSGSYNEQFF. The CDR3 nucleotides read TGTGCCATCAGTGCCGGGACTAGCGGGAGTTACAATGAGCAGTTCTTC. The chain uses TRBV10-3 and TRBJ2-1; 14 bases fit TRBD2. CDR3 length: 16 amino acids. V gave up 4 bases and J gave up 4 bases; unmatched junction bases: 3. Per the germline V gene, CDR1 is ENHRY and CDR2 is SYGVKD.

The chain is built from TRBV6-6 and TRBJ2-1, with a possible D match to TRBD2 (5 bases). This CDR3 has 11 residues. The germline gives CDR1 MNHNY, CDR2 SVGAGI (reference sequence). V was pared by 11 bases and J by 6 bases, with 11 bases between. The CDR3 protein is CAAVGLNEQFF. CDR3 DNA: TGTGCCGCCGTAGGACTCAATGAGCAGTTCTTC.

The CDR3: CASSMGLIANTGELFF. Written as DNA, the CDR3 is TGTGCCAGCAGCATGGGACTTATCGCGAACACCGGGGAGCTGTTTTTT. The chain couples TRBV9 to TRBJ2-2; possibly TRBD2 for D (6 bases). V lost 4 bases to trimming and J lost 0 bases, with 13 bases between them. From germline, CDR1 is SGDLS and CDR2 YYNGEE. The CDR3 spans 16 residues.

V usage is TRBV7-9 and J usage is TRBJ1-2; D is undetermined. Trimming left V 5 bases short and J 8 bases short, with 12 bases between. The CDR3 is made up of 12 amino acids. The germline CDR1 and CDR2 sequences are SEHNR and FQNEAQ (reference sequence). CDR3: CASSVKQEGYTF. The CDR3 region has the DNA TGTGCCAGCAGCGTTAAGCAGGAGGGCTACACCTTC.

The chain recombines TRBV7-9 with TRBJ2-7; D possibly corresponds to TRBD2 (5 bases). Germline values: CDR1 SEHNR, CDR2 FQNEAQ (reference sequence). CDR3 size: 12 residues. V lost 6 bases and J lost 5, with 11 bases in between. The CDR3 is CASSADGDEQYF. DNA for the CDR3: TGTGCCAGCAGTGCAGACGGGGACGAGCAGTACTTC.

The rearrangement uses TRBV7-2 and TRBJ2-2, with a tentative D call TRBD2 (5 bases). V lost 2 bases and J lost 7, with 8 bases in between. Germline loops: CDR1 SGHTA, CDR2 FQGNSA. CDR3 length: 13 amino acids. CDR3 bases: TGTGCCAGCAGCTTAAGCGGCCTCGGGGAGCTGTTTTTT. Translating gives CASSLSGLGELFF.

The genes are TRBV7-6 and TRBJ2-7; 14 bases match TRBD2. The CDR3 totals 19 residues. Germline CDR1 SGHVS, CDR2 FNYEAQ. The J segment lost 5 bases and the V segment lost 1 base, leaving 13 bases of the junction unmatched. This CDR3 reads CASSLGLAGGNVIKDEQYF. The CDR3 DNA is TGTGCCAGCAGCTTAGGACTAGCGGGAGGGAACGTGATCAAGGACGAGCAGTACTTC.

This chain uses TRBV29-1 with TRBJ1-2; possibly TRBD1 for D (6 bases). CDR1 and CDR2 (germline): SQVTM, ANQGSEA. The CDR3 is 15 residues long. With 6 bases removed from V and 4 bases from J, the gap between germline ends came to 21 bases. CDR3 protein: CSVTPGGGATYGYTF. CDR3 DNA: TGCAGCGTCACCCCGGGCGGGGGCGCTACCTATGGCTACACCTTC.

The rearrangement uses TRBV18 and TRBJ2-7, with 14 bases lining up with TRBD2. V dropped 1 base and J dropped 2; count of bases not matched to a gene: 1. The CDR3 is 16 amino acids. Germline V gene lookup returns CDR1 KGHSH and CDR2 LQKENI. CDR3 bases: TGTGCCAGCTCACCACGGACTAGCGGGAGGACCTACGAGCAGTACTTC. It yields the protein CASSPRTSGRTYEQYF.

The CDR3 sequence: CAVIRGNTEAFF. The CDR3 DNA sequence: TGTGCCGTTATCCGGGGGAACACTGAAGCTTTCTTT. The J gene is TRBJ1-1, the V gene TRBV19; D remains ambiguous. Germline V CDR1 and CDR2: LNHDA, SQIVND (reference sequence). The CDR3 has 12 amino acids. Trimming removed 11 bases at V and 1 base at J, with 11 bases between. Variable domain in full (rest from reference TRBV19 and TRBJ1-1): DGGITQSPKYLFRKEGQNVTLSCEQNLNHDAMYWYRQDPGQGLRLIYYSQIVNDFQKGDIAEGYSVSREKKESFPLTVTSAQKNPTAFYLCAVIRGNTEAFFGQGTRLTVV.

The chain employs TRBV6-5 and TRBJ2-3; unclear D gene. With 6 bases removed from V and 5 bases from J, the gap between germline ends came to 6 bases. Germline-derived CDR1 and CDR2 are MNHEY and SVGAGI. The CDR3 spans 11 residues. DNA of the CDR3: TGTGCCAGCAGAGGCGGAGATACGCAGTATTTT. It translates to CASRGGDTQYF.

This clone was counted only a few times. The chain combines TRBV18 with TRBJ2-7; TRBD2 matches at 14 bases. CDR3 size: 17 residues. With 0 bases clipped from V and 6 bases from J, the junction kept 7 bases outside the gene matches. From germline, CDR1 is KGHSH and CDR2 LQKENI. The CDR3 protein is CASSPPGLAGVAPEQYF. Written as DNA, the CDR3 is TGTGCCAGCTCACCACCGGGACTAGCGGGAGTCGCGCCCGAGCAGTACTTC.

This chain uses TRBV19 with TRBJ1-2; D perhaps matches TRBD1 (5 bases). Trimming took 3 bases from V and 6 from J, leaving 11 bases between them. CDR3 length equals 13 residues. Per germline, CDR1 LNHDA and CDR2 SQIVND (reference sequence). Here the CDR3 reads CASSIWGSDGYTF. The CDR3 DNA follows: TGTGCCAGTAGTATTTGGGGCTCTGATGGCTACACCTTC. The full variable domain, completed using reference TRBV19 and TRBJ1-2, is DGGITQSPKYLFRKEGQNVTLSCEQNLNHDAMYWYRQDPGQGLRLIYYSQIVNDFQKGDIAEGYSVSREKKESFPLTVTSAQKNPTAFYLCASSIWGSDGYTFGSGTRLTVV.